These 22 T cell receptor beta chains were all obtained from the same sample, sequenced in a study of regulatory and conventional T cells in RAG deficiency. Genomic DNA came from blood conventional CD4+ T cells gated CD25-low CD127-high. Libraries were prepared by immunoSEQ multiplex PCR; TCRdb keeps only in-frame clonotypes and omits some of them. The data hold 45,000 or so clones, with just under 90% observed a single time. This sample was shared with a second study, whose subject was regulatory T cells. That report adds: Primers: 52 TRBV forward and 13 TRBJ reverse.

Sequencing used CD4+ effector T cells sorted from blood. The receptors derive from a human donor in good health.

J is TRBJ2-2 and V is TRBV6-1, with D tentatively TRBD1 (6 bases). The CDR3 has 13 residues. CDR1 and CDR2 (germline): MNHNS, SASEGT. The V and J ends lost 10 bases and 1 base respectively, with 10 bases between them. The CDR3 reads CATETGNTGELFF. The CDR3 region has the DNA TGTGCCACTGAGACAGGGAACACCGGGGAGCTGTTTTTT.

The chain has TRBV12-5 and TRBJ1-1; D perhaps matches TRBD1 (5 bases). The CDR3 is 18 residues long. V lost 3 bases to trimming and J lost 5 bases, with 25 bases between them. Germline-derived CDR1 and CDR2 are LGHNT and FRNRAP. CDR3 DNA sequence: TGTGCTAGTGGTTTTTTTGCCCTATCAGGGATGGTAGGTACTGAAGCTTTCTTT. Its translation: CASGFFALSGMVGTEAFF.

The CDR3 sequence is CASSREGFGNTIYF. CDR3 sequence (DNA): TGTGCCAGCTCACGGGAAGGGTTCGGAAACACCATATATTTT. The chain couples TRBV18 to TRBJ1-3; D not resolved. CDR1 is KGHSH, CDR2 LQKENI, per germline. V dropped 4 bases and J dropped 4 bases, with 11 bases sitting between them. The CDR3 is 14 amino acids.

The chain combines TRBV12-5 with TRBJ1-1; perhaps TRBD1 as D (5 bases). The CDR3 is 14 residues long. V was trimmed by 5 bases and J by 1 base, leaving 11 bases between them. Germline V gene sequence: CDR1 LGHNT, CDR2 FRNRAP. The CDR3 spells CASGVGRTNTEAFF. The DNA for the CDR3 is TGTGCTAGTGGTGTGGGACGGACGAACACTGAAGCTTTCTTT.

The CDR3 DNA sequence: TGTGCCAGCAGACCCACAGGGGCGAACACCGGGGAGCTGTTTTTT. Its translation is CASRPTGANTGELFF. The rearrangement links TRBV7-9 to TRBJ2-2, with 7 positions matching TRBD1. The CDR3 is made up of 15 amino acids. With V trimmed by 6 bases and J by 0 bases, 4 bases remained unmatched. The germline CDR1 and CDR2 sequences are SEHNR and FQNEAQ (reference sequence).

This sequence joins TRBV7-3 and TRBJ2-2; TRBD2 aligns across 8 bases. Per germline, CDR1 SGHTA and CDR2 FQGTGA. The CDR3 extends over 13 amino acids. The V segment lost 10 bases and the J segment 3 bases; nucleotides outside the gene matches: 4. The CDR3 loop is CATGGLDTGELFF. CDR3 coding DNA: TGTGCCACGGGAGGGTTGGACACCGGGGAGCTGTTTTTT.

The rearrangement uses TRBV7-3 and TRBJ2-2, with TRBD2 matching 7 bases. This CDR3 spans 18 amino acids. The J segment lost 4 bases and the V segment lost 2 bases, leaving 13 bases of the junction unmatched. The V gene's germline CDR1 is SGHTA and CDR2 FQGTGA. Here the CDR3 DNA reads TGTGCCAGCAGCTTAGGTCGAATTGGCCTAGCGGCCACCGGGGAGCTGTTTTTT. As protein: CASSLGRIGLAATGELFF.

V and J are TRBV7-3 and TRBJ2-7, with TRBD1 matching 9 bases. The length of the CDR3 is 14 residues. Per the germline V gene, CDR1 is SGHTA and CDR2 is FQGTGA. Trimming at V came to 5 bases and at J to 6 bases, leaving 8 bases not matched to a gene. CDR3 residues: CASSRSGTGTEQYF. CDR3 bases: TGTGCCAGCAGCCGGTCGGGGACAGGGACCGAGCAGTACTTC.

V and J are TRBV6-1 and TRBJ1-1; no reliable D call. Trimming shortened V by 6 bases and J by 3 bases, and 5 bases separated the two germline ends. CDR1 is MNHNS, CDR2 SASEGT, per germline. The CDR3 contains 11 residues. In DNA, the CDR3 is TGTGCCAGCAGATTAGACACTGAAGCTTTCTTT. The encoded protein is CASRLDTEAFF.

The chain joins TRBV5-1 to TRBJ2-3; TRBD1 matches at 7 bases. The CDR3 extends over 15 amino acids. The germline CDR1 and CDR2 sequences are SGHRS and YFSETQ. V lost 4 bases and J lost 4; bases outside the gene matches: 9. The CDR3 region is CASSPGQLSADTQYF. The DNA for the CDR3 is TGCGCCAGCAGCCCGGGACAGCTTAGTGCAGATACGCAGTATTTT.

V and J are TRBV5-1 and TRBJ1-1, with 7 bases aligning to TRBD1. CDR3 length: 15 residues. Germline lookup yields CDR1 SGHRS and CDR2 YFSETQ. After removal of 4 bases from V and 2 bases from J, the junction contained 8 bases not matched to a gene. CDR3 protein: CASSPTQGVNTEAFF. The CDR3 DNA is TGCGCCAGCAGCCCCACCCAGGGGGTTAACACTGAAGCTTTCTTT.

The rearrangement links TRBV7-9 to TRBJ2-7; 9 bases fit TRBD1. CDR1 is SEHNR, CDR2 FQNEAQ, per germline (reference sequence). V shed 7 bases and J 2 bases; nucleotides not matched to a gene: 6. The CDR3 extends over 14 amino acids. CDR3 protein: CASNPGQGAYEQYF. The DNA for the CDR3 is TGTGCCAGCAATCCGGGACAGGGAGCCTACGAGCAGTACTTC.

J is TRBJ2-2 and V is TRBV6-5; possibly TRBD1 or TRBD2 for D (5 bases each). The germline V gene has CDR1 MNHEY and CDR2 SVGAGI. Trimming left V 2 bases short and J 3 bases short, with 13 bases between. The length of the CDR3 is 16 residues. CDR3 nucleotide sequence: TGTGCCAGCAGTTACGTCCGGGGCGGTTACACCGGGGAGCTGTTTTTT. Amino acid sequence: CASSYVRGGYTGELFF.

The CDR3 region is CASRDEGPNEKLFF. CDR3 sequence (DNA): TGTGCCAGCAGGGACGAGGGACCCAATGAAAAACTGTTTTTT. This sequence joins TRBV2 and TRBJ1-4; a weak D match, TRBD1 (5 bases). CDR1 and CDR2 (germline): SNHLY, FYNNEI. The length of the CDR3 is 14 residues. The V gene lost 6 bases and the J gene lost 5 bases, with 13 bases spanning the gap.

The gene calls are TRBV25-1 and TRBJ2-5; D ambiguous. Per germline, CDR1 MGHDK and CDR2 SYGVNS. The CDR3 consists of 16 residues. V was cut by 2 bases and J by 5 bases, with 18 bases left in between. CDR3 loop: CASSEISSWLGETQYF. Here the CDR3 DNA reads TGTGCCAGCAGTGAAATCAGCTCGTGGCTAGGGGAGACCCAGTACTTC.

This clone came up once. The CDR3 protein is CASSLRGGPDQPQHF. In DNA form, the CDR3 reads TGTGCCAGCAGCCTACGTGGGGGGCCAGATCAGCCCCAGCATTTT. The genes are TRBV7-2 and TRBJ1-5; D perhaps matches TRBD1 (6 bases). V was cut by 5 bases and J by 5 bases, with 16 bases left in between. This CDR3 has 15 amino acids. Germline lookup yields CDR1 SGHTA and CDR2 FQGNSA.

V and J are TRBV19 and TRBJ2-2, with 15 bases identical to TRBD2. The V and J ends lost 4 bases and 5 bases, in that order; junction bases with no gene match: 5. The CDR3 is 17 amino acids. Germline CDR1 LNHDA, CDR2 SQIVND (reference sequence). CDR3 protein: CASSTAGLAGGTGELFF. CDR3 nucleotides: TGTGCCAGTAGTACTGCGGGACTAGCGGGAGGAACCGGGGAGCTGTTTTTT.

The genes are TRBV29-1 and TRBJ2-2; no clear D. CDR1 is SQVTM and CDR2 is ANQGSEA in the germline V gene. The CDR3 has 13 amino acids. V was pared by 3 bases and J by 0 bases, with 5 bases between. The DNA of the CDR3 is TGCAGCGTTGATAAGGCGAACACCGGGGAGCTGTTTTTT. Amino acid sequence: CSVDKANTGELFF.

V usage is TRBV6-5 and J usage is TRBJ2-1; D is perhaps TRBD2 (6 bases). Germline loops: CDR1 MNHEY, CDR2 SVGAGI. The CDR3 is 15 amino acids. Trimming took off 5 bases at V and 1 base at J, with 12 bases between the two ends. The CDR3 nucleotides are TGTGCCAGCAGTGTGGAGGGAGGATCCTACAATGAGCAGTTCTTC. This sequence encodes CASSVEGGSYNEQFF.

The chain is built from TRBV13 and TRBJ2-7; TRBD2 might be the D (5 bases). Germline assignment: CDR1 PRHDT and CDR2 FYEKMQ (reference sequence). The V end lost 2 bases, the J end lost 2 bases, and 10 bases lay between the germline ends. The CDR3 runs to 14 residues. In DNA, the CDR3 is TGTGCCAGCAGCTTACGCGGGTACGCCTACGAGCAGTACTTC. Protein: CASSLRGYAYEQYF.

Comments on this clone: Other DNA variants within this sample encode the same CDR3. This rearrangement joins TRBV7-9 to TRBJ2-3; 8 nucleotides agree with TRBD2. In germline, CDR1 is SEHNR, CDR2 FQNEAQ (reference sequence). V shed 1 base, J shed 0 bases, and the junction held 3 bases outside the gene matches. This CDR3 is 16 amino acids long. CDR3 amino acids: CASSLGRGGSTDTQYF. The CDR3 DNA reads as TGTGCCAGCAGCTTAGGTCGGGGGGGGAGCACAGATACGCAGTATTTT.

This chain links TRBV5-1 with TRBJ2-1, with D perhaps TRBD1 (6 bases). The CDR3 sequence is 15 residues long. In germline, CDR1 is SGHRS, CDR2 YFSETQ. The V and J ends lost 2 bases and 1 base respectively, with 10 bases between them. The CDR3 bases are TGCGCCAGCAGCTTAGGGACACCTTCCTACAATGAGCAGTTCTTC. This translates into CASSLGTPSYNEQFF.